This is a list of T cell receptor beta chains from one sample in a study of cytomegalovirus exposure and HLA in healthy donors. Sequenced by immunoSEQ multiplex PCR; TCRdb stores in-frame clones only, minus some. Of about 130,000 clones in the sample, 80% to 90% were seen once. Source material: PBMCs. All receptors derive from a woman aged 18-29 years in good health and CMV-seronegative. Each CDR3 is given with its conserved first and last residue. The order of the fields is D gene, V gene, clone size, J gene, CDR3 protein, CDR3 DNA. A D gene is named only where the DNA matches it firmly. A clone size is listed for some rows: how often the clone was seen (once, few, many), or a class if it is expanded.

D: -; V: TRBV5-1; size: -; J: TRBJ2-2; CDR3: CASSLAWRGRGELFF; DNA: TGCGCCAGCAGCTTGGCCTGGCGGGGGCGTGGGGAGCTGTTTTTT
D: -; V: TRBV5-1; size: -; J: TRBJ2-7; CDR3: CASSLERQYEQYF; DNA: TGCGCCAGCAGCCTGGAGCGCCAGTACGAGCAGTACTTC
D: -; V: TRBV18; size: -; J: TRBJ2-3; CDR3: CASSPPWGETDTQYF; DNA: TGTGCCAGCTCACCACCCTGGGGGGAGACAGATACGCAGTATTTT
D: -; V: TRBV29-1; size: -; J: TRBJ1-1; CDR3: CSEYSGNTEAFF; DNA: TGCAGCGAGTACAGCGGGAACACTGAAGCTTTCTTT
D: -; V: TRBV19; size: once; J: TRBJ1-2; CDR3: CASSGVEGNYGYTF; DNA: TGTGCCAGTAGTGGGGTTGAGGGCAACTATGGCTACACCTTC
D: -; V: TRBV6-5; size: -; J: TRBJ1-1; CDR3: CASSYTNSPAGSEAFF; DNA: TGTGCCAGCAGTTACACTAACTCTCCGGCAGGGTCTGAAGCTTTCTTT
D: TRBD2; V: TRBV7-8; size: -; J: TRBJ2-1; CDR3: CASSLAPGGGRDNEQFF; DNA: TGTGCCAGCAGCTTAGCTCCTGGCGGGGGGAGAGACAATGAGCAGTTCTTC
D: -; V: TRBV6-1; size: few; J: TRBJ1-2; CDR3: CASSEDREYGYTF; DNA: TGTGCCAGCAGTGAAGACAGGGAATATGGCTACACCTTC
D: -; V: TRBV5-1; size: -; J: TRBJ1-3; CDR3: CASSLETTGPSGNTIYF; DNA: TGCGCCAGCAGCTTGGAGACTACAGGGCCCTCTGGAAACACCATATATTTT
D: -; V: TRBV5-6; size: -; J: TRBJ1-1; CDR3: CASSLVFGGETEAFF; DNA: TGTGCCAGCAGCTTGGTATTCGGGGGGGAGACTGAAGCTTTCTTT
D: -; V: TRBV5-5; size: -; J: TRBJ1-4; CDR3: CASSLAREKLFF; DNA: TGTGCCAGCAGCTTGGCCAGGGAAAAACTGTTTTTT
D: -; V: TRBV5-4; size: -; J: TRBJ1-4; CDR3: CASSLDRRSEKLFF; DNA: TGTGCCAGCAGCTTGGATAGGCGGTCGGAAAAACTGTTTTTT
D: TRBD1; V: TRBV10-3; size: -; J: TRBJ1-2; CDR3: CAISDRTGANYGYTF; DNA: TGTGCCATCAGTGACAGGACAGGAGCTAACTATGGCTACACCTTC
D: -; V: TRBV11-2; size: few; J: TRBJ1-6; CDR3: CASTLNRNSPLHF; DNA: TGTGCCAGCACGCTTAACCGGAATTCACCCCTCCACTTT
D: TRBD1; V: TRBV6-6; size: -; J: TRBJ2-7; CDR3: CASSPGTGFYEQYF; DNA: TGTGCCAGCAGCCCCGGGACAGGGTTCTACGAGCAGTACTTC
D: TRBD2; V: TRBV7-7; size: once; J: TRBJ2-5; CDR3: CASSLEAGGIETQYF; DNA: TGTGCCAGCAGCTTAGAGGCGGGGGGGATTGAGACCCAGTACTTC
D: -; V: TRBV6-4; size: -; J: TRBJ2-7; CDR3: CASSPRANSYEQYF; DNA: TGTGCCAGCAGTCCCAGGGCCAACTCCTACGAGCAGTACTTC
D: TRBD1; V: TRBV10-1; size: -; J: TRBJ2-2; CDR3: CASSQQGSTGELFF; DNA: TGCGCCAGCAGTCAACAGGGGAGCACCGGGGAGCTGTTTTTT
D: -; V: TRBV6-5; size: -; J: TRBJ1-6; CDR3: CASRGGWVDSPLHF; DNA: TGTGCCAGCAGAGGGGGATGGGTTGATTCACCCCTCCACTTT
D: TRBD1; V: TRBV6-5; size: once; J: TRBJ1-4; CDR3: CASSYSWTGRGEKLFF; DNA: TGTGCCAGCAGTTACTCGTGGACAGGAAGAGGGGAAAAACTGTTTTTT
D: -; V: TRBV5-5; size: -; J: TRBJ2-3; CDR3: CASSPGTLTDTQYF; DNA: TGTGCCAGCAGCCCCGGGACTCTCACAGATACGCAGTATTTT
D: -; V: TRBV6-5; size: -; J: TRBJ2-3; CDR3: CASSPEAGNTDTQYF; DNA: TGTGCCAGCTCCCCCGAGGCGGGGAACACAGATACGCAGTATTTT
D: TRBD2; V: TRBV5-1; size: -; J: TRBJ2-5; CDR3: CASSRLAGGLETQYF; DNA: TGCGCCAGCAGTCGACTAGCGGGGGGGCTGGAGACCCAGTACTTC
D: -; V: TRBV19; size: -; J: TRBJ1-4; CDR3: CASRPTGNEKLFF; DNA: TGTGCCAGTAGGCCGACAGGAAATGAAAAACTGTTTTTT
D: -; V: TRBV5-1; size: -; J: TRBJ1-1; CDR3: CASSRGGAVEAFF; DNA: TGCGCCAGCAGCCGGGGGGGCGCAGTTGAAGCTTTCTTT
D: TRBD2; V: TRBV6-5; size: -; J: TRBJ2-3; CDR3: CASSYIAGASTDTQYF; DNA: TGTGCCAGCAGTTATATAGCGGGGGCTAGCACAGATACGCAGTATTTT
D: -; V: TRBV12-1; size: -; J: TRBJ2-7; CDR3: CASSFSLAGNQTYEQYF; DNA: TGTGCCAGCAGCTTTTCACTAGCGGGGAACCAGACCTACGAGCAGTACTTC
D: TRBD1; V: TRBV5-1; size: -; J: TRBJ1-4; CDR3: CASRAFGQGAAEKLFF; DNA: TGCGCCAGCAGGGCCTTTGGACAGGGGGCAGCTGAAAAACTGTTTTTT
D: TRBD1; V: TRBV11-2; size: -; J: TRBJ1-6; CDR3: CASSFRQGGGSYNSPLHF; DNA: TGTGCCAGCAGCTTCAGACAGGGGGGAGGCTCCTATAATTCACCCCTCCACTTT
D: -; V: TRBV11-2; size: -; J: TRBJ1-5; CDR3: CASSLGRHSNQPQHF; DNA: TGTGCCAGCAGCTTGGGCCGGCACAGCAATCAGCCCCAGCATTTT
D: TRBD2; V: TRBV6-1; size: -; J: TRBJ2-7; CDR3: CASSENLWASGFYEQYF; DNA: TGTGCCAGCAGTGAAAATCTTTGGGCTAGCGGGTTTTACGAGCAGTACTTC
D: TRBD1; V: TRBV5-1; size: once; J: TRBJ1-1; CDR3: CASSYQTGKDTEAFF; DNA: TGCGCCAGCAGCTATCAGACAGGGAAGGACACTGAAGCTTTCTTT
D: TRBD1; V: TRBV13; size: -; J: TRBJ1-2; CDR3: CASSLQQGLNYGYTF; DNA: TGTGCCAGCAGCTTACAACAGGGGTTGAACTATGGCTACACCTTC
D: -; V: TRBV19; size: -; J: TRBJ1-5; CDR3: CASSRTTELRQPQHF; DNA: TGTGCCAGTAGTCGCACGACAGAACTTCGTCAGCCCCAGCATTTT
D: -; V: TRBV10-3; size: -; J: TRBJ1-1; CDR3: CAISESSKAGRTGTEAFF; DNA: TGTGCCATCAGTGAGTCGTCTAAGGCAGGGAGGACGGGCACTGAAGCTTTCTTT
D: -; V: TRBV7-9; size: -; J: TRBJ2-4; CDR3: CASSVNGGSIQYF; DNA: TGTGCCAGCAGCGTCAATGGGGGGAGCATTCAGTACTTC
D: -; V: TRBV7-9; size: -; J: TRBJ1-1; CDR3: CASSLRGTDTEAFF; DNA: TGTGCCAGCAGCTTACGGGGAACTGACACTGAAGCTTTCTTT
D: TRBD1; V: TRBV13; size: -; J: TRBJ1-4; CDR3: CASSSNRGEKLFF; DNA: TGTGCCAGCAGTAGTAACAGGGGCGAAAAACTGTTTTTT
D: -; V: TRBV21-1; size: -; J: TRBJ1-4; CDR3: CASSAYVRGEKLFF; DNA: TGTGCCAGCAGCGCGTACGTCCGGGGAGAAAAACTGTTTTTT
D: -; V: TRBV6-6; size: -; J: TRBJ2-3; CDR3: CASSYSRTDTDTQYF; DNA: TGTGCCAGCAGTTACTCGCGGACAGACACAGATACGCAGTATTTT
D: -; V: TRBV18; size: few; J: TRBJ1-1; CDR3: CASSTTMDTEAFF; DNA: TGTGCCAGCTCCACGACAATGGACACTGAAGCTTTCTTT
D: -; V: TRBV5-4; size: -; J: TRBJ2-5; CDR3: CASSPGLVETQYF; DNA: TGTGCCAGCAGCCCTGGACTCGTGGAGACCCAGTACTTC
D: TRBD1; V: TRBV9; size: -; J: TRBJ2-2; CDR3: CASSDGGTGATGELFF; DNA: TGTGCCAGCAGCGACGGCGGGACAGGGGCCACCGGGGAGCTGTTTTTT
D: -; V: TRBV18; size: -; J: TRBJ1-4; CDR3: CASSPRGADEKLFF; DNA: TGTGCCAGCTCACCGCGGGGGGCGGATGAAAAACTGTTTTTT
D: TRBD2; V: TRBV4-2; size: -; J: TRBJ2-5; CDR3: CASSPGTSGGQETQYF; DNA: TGTGCCAGCAGCCCAGGGACTAGCGGGGGACAAGAGACCCAGTACTTC
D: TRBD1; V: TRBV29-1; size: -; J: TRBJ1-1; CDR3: CSVLQNRGPDEAFF; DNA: TGCAGCGTTCTTCAAAACAGGGGCCCCGATGAAGCTTTCTTT
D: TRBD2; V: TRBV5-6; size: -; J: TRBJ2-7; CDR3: CASTELAGRYEQYF; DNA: TGTGCCAGCACCGAACTAGCGGGACGCTACGAGCAGTACTTC